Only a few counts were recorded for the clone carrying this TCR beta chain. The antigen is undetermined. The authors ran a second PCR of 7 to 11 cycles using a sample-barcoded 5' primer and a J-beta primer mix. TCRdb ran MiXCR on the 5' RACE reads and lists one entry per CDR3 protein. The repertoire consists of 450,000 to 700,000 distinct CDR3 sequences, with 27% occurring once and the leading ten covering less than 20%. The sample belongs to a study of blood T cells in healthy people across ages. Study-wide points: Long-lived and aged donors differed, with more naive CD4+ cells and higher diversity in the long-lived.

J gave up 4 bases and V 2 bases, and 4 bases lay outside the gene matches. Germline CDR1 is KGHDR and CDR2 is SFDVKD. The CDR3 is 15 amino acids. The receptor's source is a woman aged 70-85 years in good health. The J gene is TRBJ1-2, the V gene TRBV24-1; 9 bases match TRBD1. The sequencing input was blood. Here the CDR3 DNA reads TGTGCCACCAGTGATTACAGGGGGCGAGGCTATGGCTACACCTTC. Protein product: CATSDYRGRGYGYTF.